These T cell receptor beta chains were read from a single sample in a study of cytomegalovirus exposure and HLA in healthy donors. Measured with immunoSEQ multiplex PCR; TCRdb has only the in-frame clones, and not every one. The data show some 120,000 clones, 73% seen once. The specimen sequenced was PBMCs. These TCRs come from a man aged 60-69 years in good health and CMV-seropositive. CDR3s include the opening cysteine and the closing phenylalanine or tryptophan. The order of the fields is CDR3 protein, CDR3 DNA, V gene, J gene, CDR3 length, D gene. The D gene is left open where the match is weak.

CDR3aa: CASSPGQHYGYTF; CDR3nt: TGTGCCAGCTCACCGGGACAGCACTATGGCTACACCTTC; v_gene: TRBV18; j_gene: TRBJ1-2; len: 13; d_gene: TRBD1
CDR3aa: CASSWGLGGATDTQYF; CDR3nt: TGCGCCAGCAGCTGGGGATTGGGGGGGGCTACAGATACGCAGTATTTT; v_gene: TRBV5-1; j_gene: TRBJ2-3; len: 16; d_gene: NA
CDR3aa: CASSQDPEGGQPQHF; CDR3nt: TGTGCCAGCAGCCAGGACCCTGAAGGGGGTCAGCCCCAGCATTTT; v_gene: TRBV28; j_gene: TRBJ1-5; len: 15; d_gene: NA
CDR3aa: CASSFGTGLNQPQHF; CDR3nt: TGTGCCAGCAGCTTTGGGACAGGCCTCAATCAGCCCCAGCATTTT; v_gene: TRBV5-6; j_gene: TRBJ1-5; len: 15; d_gene: TRBD1
CDR3aa: CASRGTGDEQYF; CDR3nt: TGTGCCTCCCGCGGGACAGGGGACGAGCAGTACTTC; v_gene: TRBV10-3; j_gene: TRBJ2-7; len: 12; d_gene: TRBD1
CDR3aa: CATSRDKNTEAFF; CDR3nt: TGTGCCACCAGCAGGGACAAGAACACTGAAGCTTTCTTT; v_gene: TRBV15; j_gene: TRBJ1-1; len: 13; d_gene: NA
CDR3aa: CASSSLAGTTDTQYF; CDR3nt: TGTGCCAGCAGTTCCCTAGCGGGTACCACAGATACGCAGTATTTT; v_gene: TRBV5-6; j_gene: TRBJ2-3; len: 15; d_gene: TRBD2
CDR3aa: CASSLTYEQYF; CDR3nt: TGTGCCAGCTCCCTTACCTACGAGCAGTACTTC; v_gene: TRBV2; j_gene: TRBJ2-7; len: 11; d_gene: NA
CDR3aa: CASSELTDRGSPLHF; CDR3nt: TGTGCCAGCAGTGAACTCACCGACAGGGGTTCACCCCTCCACTTT; v_gene: TRBV25-1; j_gene: TRBJ1-6; len: 15; d_gene: TRBD1
CDR3aa: CASSLESNQPQHF; CDR3nt: TGCGCCAGCAGCCTCGAGAGCAATCAGCCCCAGCATTTT; v_gene: TRBV4-1; j_gene: TRBJ1-5; len: 13; d_gene: NA